One and the same sample provided the 6 T cell receptor beta chains below, sequenced in a study of cytomegalovirus exposure and HLA in healthy donors. The PCR had 60 Vbeta and 13 Jbeta primers. The repertoire was sequenced with immunoSEQ multiplex PCR; TCRdb's copy has only in-frame clones and lacks some. The sample records roughly 120,000 clones, 8% to 10% being singletons. Sequencing was carried out using PBMCs. Receptor source: a young man in good health and CMV-seronegative.

The chain has TRBV10-1 and TRBJ1-1; 8 bases align to TRBD1. The CDR3 extends over 15 amino acids. Germline CDR1 WNHNN, CDR2 SYGVQD (reference sequence). The ends lost 3 bases at V and 3 bases at J; junction bases unmatched: 6. CDR3 in amino acids: CASSDRRGQDTEAFF. DNA of the CDR3: TGCGCCAGCAGTGACCGCAGGGGGCAGGACACTGAAGCTTTCTTT.

This clone has just a few counts. V usage is TRBV9 and J usage is TRBJ2-1, with 10 bases aligning to TRBD2. The CDR3 totals 17 residues. The V gene's germline CDR1 is SGDLS and CDR2 YYNGEE. The V and J ends lost 0 bases and 8 bases, in that order; junction bases with no gene match: 11. This CDR3 is CASSVGPGLAGVDEQFF. In nucleotides, the CDR3 is TGTGCCAGCAGCGTAGGGCCTGGGCTAGCGGGGGTCGATGAGCAGTTCTTC.

This sequence joins TRBV7-2 and TRBJ2-7, with D uncertain. The length of the CDR3 is 14 residues. Trimming took 0 bases from V and 0 from J, leaving 6 bases between them. Germline lookup yields CDR1 SGHTA and CDR2 FQGNSA. CDR3 in amino acids: CASSLARSSYEQYF. The CDR3 DNA reads TGTGCCAGCAGCTTAGCACGGAGCTCCTACGAGCAGTACTTC.

This clone was picked up a small number of times. The V gene is TRBV6-1, the J gene TRBJ1-1, with 9 bases that match TRBD1. CDR3 length: 16 amino acids. V lost 0 bases, J lost 1 base, and 3 bases stayed unmatched. Germline loops: CDR1 MNHNS, CDR2 SASEGT. This CDR3 reads CASSEALTGGNTEAFF. In DNA, the CDR3 is TGTGCCAGCAGTGAAGCCCTGACAGGGGGGAACACTGAAGCTTTCTTT.

This clone was recorded a few times. The chain combines TRBV5-1 with TRBJ2-7; 13 nucleotides align to TRBD2. V gave up 4 bases and J gave up 4 bases; unmatched junction bases: 5. This CDR3 contains 15 residues. From germline, CDR1 is SGHRS and CDR2 YFSETQ. This CDR3 reads CASSRGTSGEYEQYF. The CDR3 region has the DNA TGCGCCAGCAGCCGGGGGACTAGCGGGGAATACGAGCAGTACTTC.

This clone was counted a few times. J is TRBJ2-6 and V is TRBV5-4, with 10 nucleotides matching TRBD1. V lost 0 bases, J lost 3 bases, and 3 bases stayed unmatched. The length of the CDR3 is 17 residues. From germline, CDR1 is SGHNT and CDR2 YYREEE (reference sequence). The CDR3 spells CASSLEGQGSGANVLTF. The CDR3, as DNA: TGTGCCAGCAGCTTGGAGGGACAGGGGAGTGGGGCCAACGTCCTGACTTTC.